Presented here are 22 T cell receptor beta chains from one specimen sequenced in a study of cytomegalovirus exposure and HLA in healthy donors. PCR amplification relied on 60 Vbeta primers (plus 13 Jbeta primers). Assay: immunoSEQ multiplex PCR; the TCRdb copy retains only in-frame clones and omits some. The repertoire includes about 200,000 clones, over 60% of them detected once, and more than 1.5% sits in the top ten. The sample comprised PBMCs. Receptors originate from a young man in good health and CMV-seronegative.

The chain combines TRBV28 with TRBJ2-3; 10 positions match TRBD2. The germline gives CDR1 MDHEN, CDR2 SYDVKM. Trimming at V came to 4 bases and at J to 6 bases, leaving 13 bases not matched to a gene. The CDR3 sequence is 17 residues long. The CDR3: CASSYPEQAGGPDTQYF. In nucleotides, the CDR3 is TGTGCCAGCAGTTACCCCGAGCAAGCGGGAGGGCCGGATACGCAGTATTTT.

Worth noting for this clone: The conserved final phenylalanine or tryptophan is absent from the CDR3, which likely points to a read error. This chain joins TRBV19 and TRBJ1-5; a weak D match, TRBD1 (5 bases). V lost 0 bases to trimming and J lost 1 base, with 13 bases between them. Looked up from germline, CDR1 is LNHDA and CDR2 is SQIVND (reference sequence). The CDR3 is 17 residues long. The CDR3 here is CASSIEVVRVSNQPQHY. As DNA, the CDR3 is TGTGCCAGTAGTATAGAGGTTGTCAGGGTCAGCAATCAGCCCCAGCATTAT.

The chain uses TRBV29-1 and TRBJ1-2, with TRBD1 matching over 8 bases. The CDR3 runs 12 residues. Germline trimming cut 2 bases from V and 8 bases from J; bases unmatched to any gene: 4. Germline CDR1 reads SQVTM; CDR2 reads ANQGSEA. This CDR3 reads CSVETRGRGYTF. CDR3 nucleotide sequence: TGCAGCGTTGAAACCAGGGGGCGGGGCTACACCTTC. Full variable domain (outside the CDR3, taken from reference TRBV29-1 and TRBJ1-2): SAVISQKPSRDICQRGTSLTIQCQVDSQVTMMFWYRQQPGQSLTLIATANQGSEATYESGFVIDKFPISRPNLTFSTLTVSNMSPEDSSIYLCSVETRGRGYTFGSGTRLTVV.

The genes are TRBV10-3 and TRBJ1-2; 9 bases are shared with TRBD1. V dropped 2 bases and J dropped 3; count of bases not matched to a gene: 10. This CDR3 has 17 residues. In germline, CDR1 is ENHRY, CDR2 SYGVKD. For the CDR3, the DNA is TGTGCCATCAGTGAGCTATCAGGGACAGGGAAAGACTATGGCTACACCTTC. Translating gives CAISELSGTGKDYGYTF.

The sample holds many counts of this clone. This sequence joins TRBV13 and TRBJ2-7; the match to TRBD2 covers 9 bases. The CDR3 runs 17 residues. J gave up 0 bases and V 0 bases, and 6 bases lay outside the gene matches. In germline, CDR1 is PRHDT, CDR2 FYEKMQ (reference sequence). The CDR3 bases are TGTGCCAGCAGCTTAGGAAGGCGACTAGCGGACTCCTACGAGCAGTACTTC. It specifies CASSLGRRLADSYEQYF.

The genes are TRBV4-3 and TRBJ1-3, with 9 bases fitting TRBD1. The CDR3 runs to 18 residues. Losses at the gene ends were 0 bases for V and 2 bases for J; bases not matched to a gene: 8. CDR1 is LGHNA, CDR2 YSLEER, per germline. CDR3 region: CASSQDLGTGNAGNTIYF. The CDR3 DNA sequence: TGCGCCAGCAGCCAAGATCTGGGGACAGGGAACGCTGGAAACACCATATATTTT.

The chain uses TRBV27 and TRBJ2-7, with TRBD1 identical over 10 bases. Trimming took 4 bases from V and 7 from J; bases not matched to a gene: 10. The CDR3 covers 15 residues. The germline V gene encodes CDR1 MNHEY and CDR2 SMNVEV (reference sequence). The CDR3 protein is CASSSRQGASGEQYF. The CDR3 nucleotides read TGTGCCAGCAGTTCCAGACAGGGGGCTTCGGGTGAGCAGTACTTC.

This clone came up once. V is TRBV6-6 and J is TRBJ1-5, with 9 bases that match TRBD1. Germline trimming cut 5 bases from V and 2 bases from J; bases unmatched to any gene: 4. The CDR3 has 15 amino acids. Germline values: CDR1 MNHNY, CDR2 SVGAGI (reference sequence). This CDR3 is CASSRTGEGNQPQHF. CDR3 sequence (DNA): TGTGCCAGCAGTCGGACAGGGGAAGGCAATCAGCCCCAGCATTTT.

The J gene is TRBJ2-7, the V gene TRBV28, with D perhaps TRBD1 (6 bases). Trimming took 2 bases from V and 6 from J, leaving 11 bases between them. The germline V gene encodes CDR1 MDHEN and CDR2 SYDVKM. The CDR3 consists of 13 residues. In DNA, the CDR3 is TGTGCCAGCAGTTTACTACAGGGCTCCGAGCAGTACTTC. This codes for CASSLLQGSEQYF.

This clone showed up just a few times. CDR3 in DNA: TGTGCCAGCAGTTTGGGACAGAGTAGCAATCAGCCCCAGCATTTT. It codes for CASSLGQSSNQPQHF. The chain carries TRBV6-5 and TRBJ1-5, with TRBD1 matching 7 bases. This CDR3 region has 15 residues. Germline V gene lookup returns CDR1 MNHEY and CDR2 SVGAGI. After removal of 4 bases from V and 0 bases from J, the junction contained 3 bases not matched to a gene.

The chain links TRBV5-4 to TRBJ2-7; D is unclear. The CDR3 sequence is 15 residues long. Germline assignment: CDR1 SGHNT and CDR2 YYREEE (reference sequence). V was shortened by 0 bases and J by 0 bases, with 10 bases between the two germline ends. The CDR3: CASSLGNAGSYEQYF. The CDR3 DNA is TGTGCCAGCAGCTTGGGCAACGCCGGCTCCTACGAGCAGTACTTC.

The rearrangement links TRBV5-1 to TRBJ1-6; tentatively, D is TRBD1 (5 bases). V was pared by 7 bases and J by 0 bases, with 14 bases between. CDR1 SGHRS and CDR2 YFSETQ come from the germline V gene. The CDR3 totals 16 residues. The CDR3 DNA sequence: TGCGCCAGCGGCCGTGGGGGGAGCTCCTATAATTCACCCCTCCACTTT. Translated, it gives CASGRGGSSYNSPLHF.

V and J are TRBV7-6 and TRBJ2-3; D remains unclear. The CDR3 loop spans 12 amino acids. Trimming stripped 5 bases from V and 5 bases from J, with 8 bases between. Germline V lookup: CDR1 SGHVS, CDR2 FNYEAQ. The CDR3 reads CASSVLLDTQYF. Here the CDR3 DNA reads TGTGCCAGCAGCGTCCTCCTAGATACGCAGTATTTT.

The CDR3 spells CASSLGIMNTEAFF. The CDR3, as DNA: TGCGCCAGCAGCTTGGGTATAATGAACACTGAAGCTTTCTTT. The chain is built from TRBV5-1 and TRBJ1-1; D ambiguous. This CDR3 comprises 14 residues. Trimming shortened V by 0 bases and J by 0 bases, and 6 bases separated the two germline ends. CDR1 is SGHRS, CDR2 YFSETQ, per germline. The full variable domain, completed using reference TRBV5-1 and TRBJ1-1, is KAGVTQTPRYLIKTRGQQVTLSCSPISGHRSVSWYQQTPGQGLQFLFEYFSETQRNKGNFPGRFSGRQFSNSRSEMNVSTLELGDSALYLCASSLGIMNTEAFFGQGTRLTVV.

This CDR3 is CASSLGRSFNEKLFF. The CDR3 DNA sequence: TGCGCCAGCAGCTTGGGCAGGTCTTTTAATGAAAAACTGTTTTTT. V and J are TRBV5-1 and TRBJ1-4; D remains unclear. Germline CDR1 is SGHRS and CDR2 is YFSETQ. The CDR3 totals 15 residues. The ends were cut back, 0 bases at V and 4 bases at J, with 10 bases in the middle.

The chain carries TRBV27 and TRBJ2-1; 9 bases agree with TRBD2. V was pared by 3 bases and J by 6 bases, with 9 bases of the junction left unmatched. This CDR3 spans 16 amino acids. In germline, CDR1 is MNHEY, CDR2 SMNVEV (reference sequence). This CDR3 reads CASSFIGTSKTNEQFF. The CDR3 bases are TGTGCCAGCAGTTTCATCGGGACTAGCAAAACCAATGAGCAGTTCTTC.

The V gene is TRBV19, the J gene TRBJ2-5; 10 nucleotides line up with TRBD2. This CDR3 region has 15 residues. Germline CDR1 reads LNHDA; CDR2 reads SQIVND (reference sequence). The V and J ends lost 3 bases and 5 bases, in that order; junction bases with no gene match: 6. DNA of the CDR3: TGTGCCAGTAGTATGAGCGGGGGGGCAGGGGAGACCCAGTACTTC. This sequence encodes CASSMSGGAGETQYF.

This sequence joins TRBV7-2 and TRBJ2-1, with 12 bases that match TRBD1. Per the germline V gene, CDR1 is SGHTA and CDR2 is FQGNSA. The V gene end was trimmed by 3 bases and the J gene end by 9 bases; junction bases not matched to a gene: 9. CDR3 length: 16 residues. CDR3 nucleotide sequence: TGTGCCAGCAGCTTCACCGGGACAGGGGGCGGCGGTGAGCAGTTCTTC. Protein product: CASSFTGTGGGGEQFF.

V usage is TRBV5-5 and J usage is TRBJ1-3; D is ambiguous. The CDR3 spans 13 residues. Germline assignment: CDR1 SGHKS and CDR2 YYEKEE (reference sequence). V was pared by 2 bases and J by 1 base, with 4 bases between. CDR3 sequence (DNA): TGTGCCAGCAGCTTCCTATCTGGAAACACCATATATTTT. Amino acids: CASSFLSGNTIYF.

The gene calls are TRBV7-2 and TRBJ2-2, with a possible D match to TRBD2 (7 bases). The CDR3 extends over 15 amino acids. Trimming removed 2 bases from V and 5 bases from J, with 12 bases in between. Germline assignment: CDR1 SGHTA and CDR2 FQGNSA. CDR3 amino acids: CASSLRGARTGELFF. The CDR3 nucleotides are TGTGCCAGCAGCTTACGGGGGGCCCGAACCGGGGAGCTGTTTTTT.

Remarks on this clone: One end of the junction fails to match germline, which may point to a read error. The chain recombines TRBV7-9 with TRBJ1-2, with unresolved D. CDR3 length: 14 residues. Germline CDR1 SEHNR, CDR2 FQNEAQ (reference sequence). The CDR3 bases are TGTTCCAGCAGCTTAGTTGGCAACAACTATGGCTACACCTTC. Amino acids: CSSSLVGNNYGYTF.

This chain uses TRBV11-2 with TRBJ1-1; perhaps TRBD1 as D (6 bases). Germline values: CDR1 SGHAT, CDR2 FQNNGV. The CDR3 length is 14 residues. V was trimmed by 3 bases and J by 5 bases, leaving 13 bases between them. In DNA, the CDR3 is TGTGCCAGCAGCTTCCAAGGGGGGGGAACTGAAGCTTTCTTT. It encodes CASSFQGGGTEAFF.